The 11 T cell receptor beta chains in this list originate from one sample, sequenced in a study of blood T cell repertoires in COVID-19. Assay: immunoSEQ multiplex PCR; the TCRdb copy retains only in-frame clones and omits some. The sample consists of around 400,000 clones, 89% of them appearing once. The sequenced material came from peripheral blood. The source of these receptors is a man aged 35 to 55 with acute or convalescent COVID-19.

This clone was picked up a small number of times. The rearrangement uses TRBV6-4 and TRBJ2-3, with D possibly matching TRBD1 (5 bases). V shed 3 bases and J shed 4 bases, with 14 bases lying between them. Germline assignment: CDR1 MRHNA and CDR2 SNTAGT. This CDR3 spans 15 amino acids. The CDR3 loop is CASSEGSGSADTQYF. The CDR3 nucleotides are TGTGCCAGCAGTGAAGGGTCAGGGTCCGCAGATACGCAGTATTTT.

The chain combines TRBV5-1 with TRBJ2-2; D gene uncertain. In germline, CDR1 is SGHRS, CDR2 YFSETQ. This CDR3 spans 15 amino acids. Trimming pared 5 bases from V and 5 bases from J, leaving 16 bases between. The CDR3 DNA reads TGCGCCAGCAGTAGCTACCGCTCAGCAACCGGGGAGCTGTTTTTT. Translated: CASSSYRSATGELFF.

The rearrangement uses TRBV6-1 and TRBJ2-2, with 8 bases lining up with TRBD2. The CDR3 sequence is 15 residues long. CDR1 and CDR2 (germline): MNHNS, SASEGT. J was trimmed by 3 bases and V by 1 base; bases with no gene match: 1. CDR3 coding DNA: TGTGCCAGCAGTGAAGAGCGGGAGTACACCGGGGAGCTGTTTTTT. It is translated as CASSEEREYTGELFF.

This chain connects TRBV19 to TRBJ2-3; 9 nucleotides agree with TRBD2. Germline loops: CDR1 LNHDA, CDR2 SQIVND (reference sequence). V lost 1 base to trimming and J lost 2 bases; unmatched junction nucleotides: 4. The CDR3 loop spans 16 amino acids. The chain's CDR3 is CASSIGAGGDTDTQYF. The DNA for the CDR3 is TGTGCCAGTAGTATAGGCGCGGGAGGGGACACAGATACGCAGTATTTT. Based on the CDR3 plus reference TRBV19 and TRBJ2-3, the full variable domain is DGGITQSPKYLFRKEGQNVTLSCEQNLNHDAMYWYRQDPGQGLRLIYYSQIVNDFQKGDIAEGYSVSREKKESFPLTVTSAQKNPTAFYLCASSIGAGGDTDTQYFGPGTRLTVL.

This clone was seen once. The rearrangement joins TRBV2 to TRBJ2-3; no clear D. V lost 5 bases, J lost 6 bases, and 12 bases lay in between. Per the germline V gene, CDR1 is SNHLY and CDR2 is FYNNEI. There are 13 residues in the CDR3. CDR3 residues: CASSSLPRDTQYF. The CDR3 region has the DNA TGTGCCAGCAGTTCACTACCTCGGGATACGCAGTATTTT.

Written as DNA, the CDR3 is TGTGCCACCAGCAGAGAACGACTAGCGGCAGATACGCAGTATTTT. This gives the protein CATSRERLAADTQYF. V usage is TRBV15 and J usage is TRBJ2-3, with 9 positions matching TRBD2. The CDR3 is 15 residues long. Germline CDR1 and CDR2: LNHNV and YYDKDF (reference sequence). Trimming removed 0 bases from V and 4 bases from J; junction bases left unmatched: 2.

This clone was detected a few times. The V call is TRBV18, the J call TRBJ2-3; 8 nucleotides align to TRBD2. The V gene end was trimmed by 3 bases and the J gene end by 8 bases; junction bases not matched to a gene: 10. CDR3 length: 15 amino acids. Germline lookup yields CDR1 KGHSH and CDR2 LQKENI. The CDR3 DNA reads TGTGCCAGCTCACCGAAAGCGGGGGTGTCGGTTACGCAGTATTTT. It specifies CASSPKAGVSVTQYF.

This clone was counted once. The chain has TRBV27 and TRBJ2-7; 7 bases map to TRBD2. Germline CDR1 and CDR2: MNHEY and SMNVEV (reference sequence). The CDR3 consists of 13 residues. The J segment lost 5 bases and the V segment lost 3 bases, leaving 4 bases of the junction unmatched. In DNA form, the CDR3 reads TGTGCCAGCAGTTTTAGGCGGGGGAACGAGCAGTACTTC. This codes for CASSFRRGNEQYF.

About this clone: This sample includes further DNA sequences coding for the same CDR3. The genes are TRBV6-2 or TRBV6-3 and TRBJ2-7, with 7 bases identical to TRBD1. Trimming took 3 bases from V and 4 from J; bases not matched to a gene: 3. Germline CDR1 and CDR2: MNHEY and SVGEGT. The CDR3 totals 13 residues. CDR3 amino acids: CASSYRDSYEQYF. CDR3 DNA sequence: TGTGCCAGCAGTTATCGGGACAGTTACGAGCAGTACTTC.

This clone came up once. CDR3 in DNA: TGTGCCAGCAGTTTAGGACAGTCCATGAACACTGAAGCTTTCTTT. It codes for CASSLGQSMNTEAFF. V and J are TRBV6-5 and TRBJ1-1, with a possible D match to TRBD1 (6 bases). The CDR3 is 15 amino acids. V was trimmed by 4 bases and J by 0 bases, leaving 12 bases between them. Germline-derived CDR1 and CDR2 are MNHEY and SVGAGI.

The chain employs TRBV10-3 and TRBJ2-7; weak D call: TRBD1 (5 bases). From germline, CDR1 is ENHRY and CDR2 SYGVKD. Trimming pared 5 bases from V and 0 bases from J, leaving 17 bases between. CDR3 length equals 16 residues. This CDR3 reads CAISNNPGIVSYEQYF. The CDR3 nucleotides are TGTGCCATCAGTAACAACCCAGGGATTGTCTCCTACGAGCAGTACTTC.